This T cell receptor beta chain was captured in a study of OX40 agonist ivuxolimab in advanced cancers. Background on the study: Patients enrolled in dose escalation were diagnosed with hepatocellular carcinoma, melanoma, renal cell or head and neck cancer. Among those enrolled, mean age was 60 years (range roughly 20 to 85) and 75% to 90% were male.

The germline CDR1 and CDR2 sequences are SGHRS and YFSETQ. The CDR3 runs to 15 residues. The ends were cut back, 3 bases at V and 2 bases at J, with 13 bases in the middle. Assay: immunoSEQ multiplex PCR; the TCRdb copy retains only in-frame clones and omits some. The repertoire holds 53,000 or so clones, approximately 75% seen once, with 2% to 3% in the top ten. The sample holds a few counts of this clone. Here the sequenced sample was CD4+ or CD8+ T cells sorted from blood, taken in a trial of the OX40 agonist ivuxolimab. The TCR originated in an adult with an advanced solid tumor such as melanoma, head and neck, liver or kidney cancer. The rearrangement links TRBV5-1 to TRBJ2-3; either TRBD1 or TRBD2 may fit D (6 bases each). The CDR3 region is CASSSGGGFTDTQYF. In nucleotides, the CDR3 is TGCGCCAGCAGCTCCGGGGGCGGATTCACAGATACGCAGTATTTT.